This is a list of T cell receptor beta chains from one sample in a study of Graves' ophthalmopathy and Graves' hyperthyroidism. TCRdb fed the multiplex PCR reads into MiXCR, producing one record per CDR3 protein. Of about 740,000 distinct CDR3 sequences in the sample, roughly two fifths are singletons; the top ten hold about 40%. Input material: peripheral blood. The receptors originated from an adult man with Graves' ophthalmopathy. CDR3s leave out the opening cysteine and the closing phenylalanine or tryptophan. Each record gives: J gene, V gene, D gene, CDR3 protein. The D gene is left open where the match is weak.

>TRBJ2-5|TRBV10-3|TRBD1
AGRDRAETQY
>TRBJ1-6|TRBV10-3|-
AIRAGNSPLH
>TRBJ1-4|TRBV20-1|-
SARDFNGPTELF
>TRBJ2-2|TRBV10-3|-
AISVANTGELF
>TRBJ2-5|TRBV12-3/TRBV12-4|TRBD1
ASGLRDRGRETQY
>TRBJ2-2|TRBV25-1|TRBD2
ASSSAGGFNTGELF
>TRBJ1-1|TRBV20-1|-
SARKEPNTEAF
>TRBJ2-7|TRBV2|-
ASSYSGKHYEQY
>TRBJ2-5|TRBV5-5|TRBD1
ASSPRTGEETQH
>TRBJ2-1|TRBV29-1|-
SVEDPAGYNEQF
>TRBJ1-1|TRBV7-9|-
ASSRRTGRDGTEAF
>TRBJ1-4|TRBV12-3/TRBV12-4|-
ASSLGDRATNEKLF
>TRBJ1-5|TRBV6-4|-
ASVAGSNQPQH
>TRBJ2-2|TRBV10-3|-
AISTTGELF
>TRBJ2-7|TRBV10-2|-
ASSAGQLSYEQY
>TRBJ2-5|TRBV29-1|TRBD2
SVAQREKTQY
>TRBJ2-5|TRBV20-1|-
SARLVSETQY
>TRBJ2-2|TRBV25-1|TRBD1
ASSSWGQENTGELF
>TRBJ2-5|TRBV11-2|-
ASGPQETQY
>TRBJ1-1|TRBV7-9|-
ASSPLASLNTEAF
>TRBJ2-2|TRBV7-9|-
ASRPTEGDTGELF
>TRBJ1-4|TRBV29-1|-
SVGPSGGVGEKLF
>TRBJ2-5|TRBV20-1|-
SAPHLRDWTQY
>TRBJ2-7|TRBV25-1|TRBD2
ASSYERRGSYEQY
>TRBJ1-3|TRBV2|TRBD1
ASSLDRGQGNTIY
>TRBJ2-2|TRBV7-9|-
ASSPPGELF
>TRBJ2-7|TRBV14|TRBD2
ASSPSGSPFLEQY
>TRBJ2-5|TRBV7-9|TRBD2
ASNTASGGASETQY
>TRBJ2-2|TRBV7-3|TRBD2
ASSPGGAVNTGELF
>TRBJ2-5|TRBV7-2|-
ASSLDRRGGWETQY
>TRBJ2-7|TRBV25-1|-
ASRIRGRNEQY
>TRBJ1-4|TRBV9|-
ASSGQNEKLF
>TRBJ1-6|TRBV7-9|-
ASSEGSSPLH
>TRBJ2-7|TRBV29-1|-
SVTLDRVNYEQY
>TRBJ2-5|TRBV20-1|-
SARDGGTQETQY
>TRBJ1-3|TRBV12-3/TRBV12-4|-
ASNPGASSGNTIY
>TRBJ2-5|TRBV7-8|TRBD2
ASSSPSRDYKTQY
>TRBJ2-7|TRBV10-3|TRBD2
AISVSSGGSSYEQY
>TRBJ1-5|TRBV20-1|-
SARQSNNQPQH
>TRBJ1-1|TRBV10-3|TRBD1
AISPTGFVGTEAF